A selection of T cell receptor beta chains follows, all from one sample in a study of T cells expressing NK-cell markers. TCRdb re-analyzed the 5' RACE reads; it lists each CDR3 protein once, without DNA. There are 120,000 to 150,000 distinct CDR3 sequences in the sample, with approximately 12% held by the top ten. The sequenced material came from blood T cells: a sorted CD56 or NKG2C T cell subset, CD4+ or CD8+ T cells, or bulk PBMC T cells (not recorded which). Receptor source: a man in his late teens or twenties in good health. The CDR3 runs from the conserved cysteine through the conserved F or W.

CDR3 length	V gene	J gene	CDR3 protein
15	TRBV6-2/TRBV6-3	TRBJ2-7	CASSQPGQGYYEQYF
15	TRBV12-3/TRBV12-4	TRBJ2-1	CASSRGTGGYNEQFF
14	TRBV7-8	TRBJ2-1	CASSLDGLYNEQFF
14	TRBV7-9	TRBJ2-7	CASSGGLAGTEQYF
15	TRBV28	TRBJ1-5	CASSLGQGLNQPQHF
16	TRBV20-1	TRBJ2-3	CSARFSDRATADTQYF
13	TRBV11-2	TRBJ1-2	CASSLLANYGYTF
15	TRBV12-3/TRBV12-4	TRBJ2-3	CASSWTAVPTDTQYF
19	TRBV12-3/TRBV12-4	TRBJ2-3	CASSWGQGAWRETTDTQYF
11	TRBV28	TRBJ2-1	CASSFRLEQFF
14	TRBV20-1	TRBJ2-7	CSARGGQSSYEQYF
14	TRBV14	TRBJ2-6	CASSWVEGANVLTF
14	TRBV7-9	TRBJ2-7	CASSYLAREYEQYF
13	TRBV6-2/TRBV6-3	TRBJ2-7	CASGAGNAYEQYF
18	TRBV5-1	TRBJ1-1	CASSFYGTGSPMNTEAFF
15	TRBV11-1	TRBJ2-3	CASSFPGLVSNTQYF
14	TRBV4-3	TRBJ2-5	CASSQEDRTETQYF
14	TRBV27	TRBJ2-1	CASSFGTRGNEQFF
14	TRBV7-9	TRBJ1-1	CASSPYRQNTEAFF
11	TRBV11-2	TRBJ2-2	CASHLGRELFF
15	TRBV28	TRBJ1-1	CASTPTGRFPDGAFF
17	TRBV7-9	TRBJ2-2	CASSYPSGSERTGELFF
17	TRBV27	TRBJ1-2	CASSTRDRGLSRYGYTF
15	TRBV5-1	TRBJ2-1	CASSPEGLAYNEQFF
16	TRBV7-9	TRBJ2-5	CASSRPWGSGEETQYF
16	TRBV7-9	TRBJ1-5	CASSLDAGSGNQPQHF
15	TRBV14	TRBJ2-2	CASSGGQAFDSRLFF
16	TRBV6-5	TRBJ2-7	CASSYSKSRGEYEQYF
14	TRBV2	TRBJ2-5	CASRATGVQETQYF
16	TRBV6-1	TRBJ2-7	CASSEALGQGNDEQYF
14	TRBV7-8	TRBJ2-5	CASSYSPDAETQYF
16	TRBV5-1	TRBJ2-1	CASSLDPGGSYNEQFF
15	TRBV19	TRBJ2-2	CASRQGWSATGELFF
16	TRBV13	TRBJ2-2	CASSLGAGENTGELFF
18	TRBV7-6	TRBJ1-2	CASSFSPGQPGIRRGYTF
14	TRBV6-2/TRBV6-3	TRBJ2-5	CASIASGSAKTQYF
12	TRBV7-8	TRBJ2-2	CAKQEGSGELFF
18	TRBV11-1	TRBJ2-4	CASSSSRSGGLAKNIQYF
17	TRBV4-2	TRBJ2-5	CASSQVPGLAVSETQYF
14	TRBV24-1	TRBJ2-1	CATSVRTSGYEQFF
20	TRBV9	TRBJ2-3	CASSGQPTSGRIGPTDTQYF
17	TRBV6-2/TRBV6-3	TRBJ1-3	CASSYRDTTPGGNTIYF